The TCR beta chain described here comes from a study of blood T cell repertoires in COVID-19. Study overall: Whether acute or convalescent, the COVID-19 samples came from the United States, Italy and Spain.

Authors' analysis steps: Reference gene primer amplification yielded estimated nucleated cell counts. This table comes from immunoSEQ multiplex PCR, and its TCRdb copy is limited to in-frame clones, with some not included. Clone size and the V and J calls come from that table; the DNA yielded D and trimming. The sample records approximately 150,000 clones, roughly 85% being singletons. The V gene's germline CDR1 is SGHDT and CDR2 YYEEEE. CDR3 length: 14 amino acids. V was pared by 0 bases and J by 4 bases, with 8 bases between. What was sequenced was peripheral blood. The receptor's source is a middle-aged man with acute or convalescent COVID-19. The chain uses TRBV5-6 and TRBJ1-5, with D tentatively TRBD1 (6 bases). The DNA of the CDR3 is TGTGCCAGCAGCTTGGGACAGGCTAATCAGCCCCAGCATTTT. As protein: CASSLGQANQPQHF.